This TCR beta chain was captured by sequencing in a study of CD8 T cells in Susac syndrome. Overall study: Eight or nine of the sequenced Susac syndrome patients were in remission, and more than 5 had active disease. Study-wide results and caveats: Within Susac syndrome CD4+ T cell repertoires, clonal expansion was not evident.

A note on this clonotype: The antigen remains unidentified.

Unmatched junction bases numbered 14, after V lost 2 bases and J lost 1 base. This CDR3 spans 20 amino acids. CDR1 is SGHAT, CDR2 FQNNGV, per germline. RNA was extracted with the RNeasy kit, and a quantity of roughly 0.45 to 1 ug was reverse transcribed using random hexamers. In TCRdb, the immunoSEQ multiplex PCR reads were re-called with MiXCR into one record per CDR3 protein. The table shows approximately 210,000 distinct CDR3 sequences, with approximately 94% occurring only once. The TCR was taken from a human donor with Susac syndrome. The J gene is TRBJ2-6, the V gene TRBV11-2; TRBD1 matches 7 bases. The sample consisted of CD4+ T cells from PBMCs. The CDR3 loop is CASSLLLTGAQLSGANVLTF. The CDR3 DNA reads TGTGCCAGCAGCTTACTATTAACAGGGGCGCAACTGTCTGGGGCCAACGTCCTGACTTTC.